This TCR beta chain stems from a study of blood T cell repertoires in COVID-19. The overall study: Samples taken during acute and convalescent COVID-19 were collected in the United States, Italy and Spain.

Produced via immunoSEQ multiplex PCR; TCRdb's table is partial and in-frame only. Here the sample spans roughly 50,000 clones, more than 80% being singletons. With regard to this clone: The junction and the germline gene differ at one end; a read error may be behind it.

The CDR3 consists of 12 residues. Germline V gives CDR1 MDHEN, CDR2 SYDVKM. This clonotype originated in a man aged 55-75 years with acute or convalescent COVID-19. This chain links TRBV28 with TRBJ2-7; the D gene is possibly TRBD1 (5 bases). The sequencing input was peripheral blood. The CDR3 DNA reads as TGTGCCAGCAGTTTAAGGGGTCGAGATACCAGCTTC. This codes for CASSLRGRDTSF.